This T cell receptor (beta chain) was profiled in a study of T cells after yellow fever vaccination. Study observations and caveats: The secondary response was weaker but peaked faster, day 5 versus 15. High-abundance clonotypes from the bulk population could contaminate FACS-sorted repertoires. Post-booster repertoires again held most primary-vaccination clones (roughly 95% CD4, over 80% CD8).

This CDR3 is 13 amino acids long. TCR cDNA, made by 5'RACE template switching, carried an added universal primer site and UMIs. From the 5' RACE reads, TCRdb called clonotypes with MiXCR, one entry per CDR3 protein. The sample has fewer than 400,000 distinct CDR3 sequences; about 6.2% are singletons. As to this clonotype: As yet, its antigen is unknown. Just one base apart from a much larger clone, this may be a read error.

The V and J genes are TRBV12-3 or TRBV12-4 and TRBJ2-7; 9 bases agree with TRBD1. The TCR originated in a man aged 30-40 years who received the YFV17D yellow fever vaccine. This material consisted of PBMCs, taken 5 days after the yellow fever booster vaccination. The CDR3 nucleotides are TGTGCCTGCAGCCCCGGGACAGGGAACGAGCAGTACTTC. Its translation: CACSPGTGNEQYF.